Given below is one T cell receptor (beta chain) in context. Its antigen is unidentified. The CDR3 sequence is 14 residues long. V was clipped by 8 bases and J by 3 bases, with 14 bases between them. The V gene's germline CDR1 is PRHDT and CDR2 FYEKMQ (reference sequence). Only in-frame clones appear in the TCRdb table, and some are missing; sequencing was by immunoSEQ multiplex PCR. The sample has around 110,000 clones, just under 95% seen once. This record belongs to a study of graft-versus-host responses after intestinal transplantation. Study in general: Every recipient had anti-thymocyte globulin induction and around 3 years of tacrolimus plus steroids.

Study-level points and caveats: After transplant, early declines in HvG clones were associated with peak levels of circulating GvH clones. Present in recipient marrow, GvH clones included some that appeared first in ileum or blood.

The sample in question was unstimulated CD8+ T cells sorted from spleen or lymph node cells, obtained before transplant. This receptor was obtained from a human donor who was the organ donor for an intestinal transplant. This chain uses TRBV13 with TRBJ2-4; D is unresolved. As DNA, the CDR3 is TGTGCCAGCGGTCACCGGCTCGGCAAAAACATTCAGTACTTC. Its translation: CASGHRLGKNIQYF.